This TCR beta chain comes out of a study of neoadjuvant anti-PD-1 for oral cavity cancer. The overall study: Patients without progression received a fourth nivolumab dose around day 43, then surgical resection on days 50-56.

The CDR3 covers 11 residues. Germline V CDR1 and CDR2: DFQATT, SNEGSKA (reference sequence). Trimming pared 3 bases from V and 5 bases from J, leaving 7 bases between. Cohort: HPV-negative, locally advanced oral cavity squamous cell carcinoma patients. PBMCs were not maintained or expanded in culture before analysis. Data came from immunoSEQ multiplex PCR; TCRdb stores just in-frame clones and leaves some out. The sample gives some 15,000 clones, 55% to 65% of which show up once; approximately 3% is in the top ten. A remark on this clone: Its antigen is as yet unknown.

Study-wide results and limits: PBMC Gini-index clonality exceeded responders' in non-responders post-nivolumab.

This chain connects TRBV20-1 to TRBJ1-1; D is unclear. The specimen comprised PBMCs, sampled before nivolumab (anti-PD-1) treatment. This sequence was found in a person aged 40 to 85 with oral cavity squamous cell carcinoma. The CDR3 DNA sequence: TGCAGTGCTAGTTTCTTTACTGAAGCTTTCTTT. It yields the protein CSASFFTEAFF.